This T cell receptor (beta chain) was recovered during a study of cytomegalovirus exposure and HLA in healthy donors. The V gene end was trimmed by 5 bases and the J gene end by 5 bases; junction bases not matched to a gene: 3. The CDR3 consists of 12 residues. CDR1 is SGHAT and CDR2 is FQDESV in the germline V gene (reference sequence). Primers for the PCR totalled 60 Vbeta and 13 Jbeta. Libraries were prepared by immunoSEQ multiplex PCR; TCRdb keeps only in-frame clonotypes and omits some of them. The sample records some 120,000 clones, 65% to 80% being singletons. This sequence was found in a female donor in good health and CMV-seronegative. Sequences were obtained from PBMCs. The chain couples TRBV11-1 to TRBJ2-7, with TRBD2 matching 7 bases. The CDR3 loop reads CASSPGTNEQYF. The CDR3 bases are TGTGCCAGCAGCCCCGGGACTAACGAGCAGTACTTC.